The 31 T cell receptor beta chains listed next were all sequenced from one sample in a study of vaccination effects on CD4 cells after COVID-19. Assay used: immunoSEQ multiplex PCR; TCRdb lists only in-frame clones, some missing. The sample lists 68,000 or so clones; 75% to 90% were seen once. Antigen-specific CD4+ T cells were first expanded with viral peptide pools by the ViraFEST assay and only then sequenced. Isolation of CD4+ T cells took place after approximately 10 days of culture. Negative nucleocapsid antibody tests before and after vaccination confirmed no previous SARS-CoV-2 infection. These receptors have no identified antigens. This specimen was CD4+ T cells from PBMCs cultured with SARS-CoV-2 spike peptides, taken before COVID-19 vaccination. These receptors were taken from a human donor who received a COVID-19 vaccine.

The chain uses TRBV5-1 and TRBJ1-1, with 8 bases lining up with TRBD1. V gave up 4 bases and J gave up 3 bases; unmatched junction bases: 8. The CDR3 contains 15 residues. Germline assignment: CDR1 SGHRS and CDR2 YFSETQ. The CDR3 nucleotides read TGCGCCAGCAGCCCCTGGACAGGGATGTACACTGAAGCTTTCTTT. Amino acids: CASSPWTGMYTEAFF.

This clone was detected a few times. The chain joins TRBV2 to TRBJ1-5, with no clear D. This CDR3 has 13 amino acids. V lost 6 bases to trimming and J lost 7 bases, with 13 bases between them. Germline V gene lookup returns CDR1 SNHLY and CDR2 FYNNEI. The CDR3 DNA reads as TGTGCCAGCAGAGAACGTTATGGGCAGCCCCAGCATTTT. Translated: CASRERYGQPQHF.

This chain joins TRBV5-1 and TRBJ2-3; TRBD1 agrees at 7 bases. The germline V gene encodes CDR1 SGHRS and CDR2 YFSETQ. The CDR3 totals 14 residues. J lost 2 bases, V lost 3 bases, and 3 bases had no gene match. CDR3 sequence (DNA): TGCGCCAGCAGCTCCGGGACAGACACAGATACGCAGTATTTT. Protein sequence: CASSSGTDTDTQYF.

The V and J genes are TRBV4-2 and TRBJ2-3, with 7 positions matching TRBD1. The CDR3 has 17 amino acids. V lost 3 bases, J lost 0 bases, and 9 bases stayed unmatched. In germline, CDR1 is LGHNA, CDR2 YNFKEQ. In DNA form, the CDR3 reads TGTGCCAGCAGCCAGGGCCCGACAGGGAGTAGCACAGATACGCAGTATTTT. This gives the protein CASSQGPTGSSTDTQYF.

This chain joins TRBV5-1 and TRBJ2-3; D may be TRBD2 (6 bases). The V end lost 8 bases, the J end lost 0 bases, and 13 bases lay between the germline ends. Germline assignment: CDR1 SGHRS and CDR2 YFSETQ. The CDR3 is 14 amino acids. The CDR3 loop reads CASSDGTSTDTQYF. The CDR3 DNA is TGCGCCAGTTCGGACGGGACTAGCACAGATACGCAGTATTTT.

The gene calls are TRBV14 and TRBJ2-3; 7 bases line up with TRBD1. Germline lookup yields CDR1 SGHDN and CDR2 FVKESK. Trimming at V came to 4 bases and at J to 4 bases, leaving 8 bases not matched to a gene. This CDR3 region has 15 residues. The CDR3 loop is CASSRPGQISDTQYF. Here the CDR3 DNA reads TGTGCCAGCAGCCGACCGGGACAGATTTCAGATACGCAGTATTTT.

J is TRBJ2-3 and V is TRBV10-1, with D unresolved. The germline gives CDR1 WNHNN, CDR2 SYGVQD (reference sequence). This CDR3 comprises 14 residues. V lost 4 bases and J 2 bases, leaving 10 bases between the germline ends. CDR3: CASSGNKFTDTQYF. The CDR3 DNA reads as TGCGCCAGCAGTGGGAACAAGTTCACAGATACGCAGTATTTT.

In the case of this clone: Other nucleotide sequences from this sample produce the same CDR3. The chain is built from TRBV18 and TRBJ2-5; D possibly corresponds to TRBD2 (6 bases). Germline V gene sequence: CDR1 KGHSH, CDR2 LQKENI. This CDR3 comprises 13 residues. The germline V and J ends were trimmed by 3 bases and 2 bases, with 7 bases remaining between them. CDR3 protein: CASSPGLQETQYF. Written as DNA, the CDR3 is TGTGCCAGCTCACCGGGACTTCAAGAGACCCAGTACTTC. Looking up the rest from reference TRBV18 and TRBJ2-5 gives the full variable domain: NAGVMQNPRHLVRRRGQEARLRCSPMKGHSHVYWYRQLPEEGLKFMVYLQKENIIDESGMPKERFSAEFPKEGPSILRIQQVVRGDSAAYFCASSPGLQETQYFGPGTRLLVL.

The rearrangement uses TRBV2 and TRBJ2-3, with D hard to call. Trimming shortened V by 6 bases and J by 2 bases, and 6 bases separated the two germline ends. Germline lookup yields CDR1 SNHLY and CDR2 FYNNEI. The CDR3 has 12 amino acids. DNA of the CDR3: TGTGCCAGCAGCCCTGTCACAGATACGCAGTATTTT. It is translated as CASSPVTDTQYF.

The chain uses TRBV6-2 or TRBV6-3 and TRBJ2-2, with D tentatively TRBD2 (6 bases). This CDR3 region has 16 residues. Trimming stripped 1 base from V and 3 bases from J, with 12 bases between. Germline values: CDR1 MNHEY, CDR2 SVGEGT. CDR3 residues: CASSYFGGGDTGELFF. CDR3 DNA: TGTGCCAGCAGTTACTTCGGGGGAGGAGACACCGGGGAGCTGTTTTTT.

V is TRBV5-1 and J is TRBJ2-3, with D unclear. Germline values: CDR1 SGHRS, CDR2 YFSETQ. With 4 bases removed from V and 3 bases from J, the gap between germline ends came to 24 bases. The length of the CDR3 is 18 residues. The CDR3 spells CASSLAPGFQVMTDTQYF. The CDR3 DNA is TGCGCCAGCAGCCTGGCCCCTGGTTTTCAGGTCATGACAGATACGCAGTATTTT.

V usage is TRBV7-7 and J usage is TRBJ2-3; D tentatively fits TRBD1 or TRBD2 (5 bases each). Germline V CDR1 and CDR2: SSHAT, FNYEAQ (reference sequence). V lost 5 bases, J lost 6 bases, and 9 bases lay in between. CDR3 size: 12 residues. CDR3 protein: CASSGGGDTQYF. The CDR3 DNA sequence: TGTGCCAGCAGCGGGGGTGGTGATACGCAGTATTTT.

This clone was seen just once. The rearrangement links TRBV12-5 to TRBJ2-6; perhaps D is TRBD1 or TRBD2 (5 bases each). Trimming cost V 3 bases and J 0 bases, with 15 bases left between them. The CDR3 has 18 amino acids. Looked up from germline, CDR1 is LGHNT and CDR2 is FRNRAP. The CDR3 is CASGFIRDGASGANVLTF. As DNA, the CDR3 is TGTGCTAGTGGTTTTATCCGGGACGGGGCCTCTGGGGCCAACGTCCTGACTTTC.

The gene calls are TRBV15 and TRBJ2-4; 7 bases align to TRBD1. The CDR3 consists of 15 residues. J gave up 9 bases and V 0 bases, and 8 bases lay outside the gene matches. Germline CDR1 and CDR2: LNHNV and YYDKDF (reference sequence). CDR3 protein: CATSRDRVEGAIQYF. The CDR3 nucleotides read TGTGCCACCAGCAGAGATAGGGTAGAGGGGGCCATTCAGTACTTC. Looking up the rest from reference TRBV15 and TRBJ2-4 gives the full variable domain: DAMVIQNPRYQVTQFGKPVTLSCSQTLNHNVMYWYQQKSSQAPKLLFHYYDKDFNNEADTPDNFQSRRPNTSFCFLDIRSPGLGDTAMYLCATSRDRVEGAIQYFGAGTRLSVL.

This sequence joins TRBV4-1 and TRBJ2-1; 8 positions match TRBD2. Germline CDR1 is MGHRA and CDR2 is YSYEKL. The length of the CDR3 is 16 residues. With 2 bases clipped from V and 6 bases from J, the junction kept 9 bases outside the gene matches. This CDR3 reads CASSQPRTSSGNEQFF. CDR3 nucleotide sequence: TGCGCCAGCAGCCAACCAAGGACTAGCTCCGGCAATGAGCAGTTCTTC.

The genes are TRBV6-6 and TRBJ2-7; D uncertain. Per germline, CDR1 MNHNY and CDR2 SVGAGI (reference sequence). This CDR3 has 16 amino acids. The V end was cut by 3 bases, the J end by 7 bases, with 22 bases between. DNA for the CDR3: TGTGCCAGCAGTTATACCTCGTCCCTCGGTTTGCCGGAGCAGTACGTC. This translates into CASSYTSSLGLPEQYV.

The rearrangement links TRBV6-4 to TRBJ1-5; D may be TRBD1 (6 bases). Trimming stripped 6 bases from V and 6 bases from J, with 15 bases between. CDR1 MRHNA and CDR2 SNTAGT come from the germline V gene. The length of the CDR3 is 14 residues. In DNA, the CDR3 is TGTGCCAGCAGCGAGTTCCAGGGGATTCAGCCCCAGCATTTT. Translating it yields CASSEFQGIQPQHF.

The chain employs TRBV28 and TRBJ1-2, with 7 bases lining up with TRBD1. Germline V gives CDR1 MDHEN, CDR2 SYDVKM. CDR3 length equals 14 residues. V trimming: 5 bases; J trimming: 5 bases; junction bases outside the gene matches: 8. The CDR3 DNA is TGTGCCAGCAGTATTACAGGGGAAGGGTATGGCTACACCTTC. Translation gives CASSITGEGYGYTF.

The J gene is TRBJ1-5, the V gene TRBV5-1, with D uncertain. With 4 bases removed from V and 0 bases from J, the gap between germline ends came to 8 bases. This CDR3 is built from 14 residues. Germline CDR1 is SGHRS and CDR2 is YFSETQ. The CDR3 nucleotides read TGCGCCAGCAGCCCCGGGGATAGCAATCAGCCCCAGCATTTT. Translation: CASSPGDSNQPQHF. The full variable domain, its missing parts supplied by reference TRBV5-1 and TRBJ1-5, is KAGVTQTPRYLIKTRGQQVTLSCSPISGHRSVSWYQQTPGQGLQFLFEYFSETQRNKGNFPGRFSGRQFSNSRSEMNVSTLELGDSALYLCASSPGDSNQPQHFGDGTRLSIL.

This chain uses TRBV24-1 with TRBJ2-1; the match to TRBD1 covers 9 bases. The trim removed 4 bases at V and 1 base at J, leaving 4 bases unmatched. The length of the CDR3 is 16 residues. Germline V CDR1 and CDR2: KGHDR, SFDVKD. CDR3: CATSEPGQGSYNEQFF. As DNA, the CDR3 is TGTGCCACCAGTGAGCCGGGACAGGGATCCTACAATGAGCAGTTCTTC.

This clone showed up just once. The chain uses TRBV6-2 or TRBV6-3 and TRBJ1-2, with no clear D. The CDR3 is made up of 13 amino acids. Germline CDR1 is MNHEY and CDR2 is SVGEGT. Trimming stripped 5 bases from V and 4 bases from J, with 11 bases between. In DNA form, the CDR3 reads TGTGCCAGCAGTGCGACGGATGCCTATGGCTACACCTTC. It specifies CASSATDAYGYTF.

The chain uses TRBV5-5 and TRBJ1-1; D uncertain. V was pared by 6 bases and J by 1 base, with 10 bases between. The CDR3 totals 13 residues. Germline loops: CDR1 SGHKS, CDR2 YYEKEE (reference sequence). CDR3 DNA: TGTGCCAGCAACTTCTACGGGAACACTGAAGCTTTCTTT. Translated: CASNFYGNTEAFF.

In nucleotides, the CDR3 is TGTGCCAGCAGTTGGGGCAGCACAGATACGCAGTATTTT. It is translated as CASSWGSTDTQYF. V usage is TRBV12-3 or TRBV12-4 and J usage is TRBJ2-3, with a tentative D call TRBD1 (5 bases). Deletions cut 4 bases from V and 0 bases from J, with 5 bases between. There are 13 residues in the CDR3.

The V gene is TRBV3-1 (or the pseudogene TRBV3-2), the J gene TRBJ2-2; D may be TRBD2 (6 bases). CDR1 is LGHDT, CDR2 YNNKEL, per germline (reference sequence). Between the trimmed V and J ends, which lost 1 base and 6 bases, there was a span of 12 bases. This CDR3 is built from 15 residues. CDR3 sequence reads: CASSQGAGRPGELFF. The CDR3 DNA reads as TGTGCCAGCAGCCAAGGAGCGGGTCGGCCCGGGGAGCTGTTTTTT.

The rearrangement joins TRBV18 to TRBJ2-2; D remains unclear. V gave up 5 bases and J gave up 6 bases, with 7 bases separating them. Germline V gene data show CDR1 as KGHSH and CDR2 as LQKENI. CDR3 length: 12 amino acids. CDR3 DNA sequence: TGTGCCAGCTCATCGGACGCCGGGGAGCTGTTTTTT. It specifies CASSSDAGELFF. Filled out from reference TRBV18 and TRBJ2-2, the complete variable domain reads NAGVMQNPRHLVRRRGQEARLRCSPMKGHSHVYWYRQLPEEGLKFMVYLQKENIIDESGMPKERFSAEFPKEGPSILRIQQVVRGDSAAYFCASSSDAGELFFGEGSRLTVL.

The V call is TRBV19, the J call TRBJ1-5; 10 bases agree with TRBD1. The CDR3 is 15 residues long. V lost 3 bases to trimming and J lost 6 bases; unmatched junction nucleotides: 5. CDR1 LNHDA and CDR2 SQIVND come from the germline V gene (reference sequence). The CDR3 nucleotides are TGTGCCAGTAGTATCCGGACAGGGGGAGGTCAGCCCCAGCATTTT. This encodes CASSIRTGGGQPQHF.

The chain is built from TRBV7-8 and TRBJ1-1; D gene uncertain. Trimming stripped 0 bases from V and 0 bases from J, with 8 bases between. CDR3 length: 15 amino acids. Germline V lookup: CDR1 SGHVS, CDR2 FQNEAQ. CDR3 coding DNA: TGTGCCAGCAGCTTAGCGCGGACGTTGAACACTGAAGCTTTCTTT. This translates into CASSLARTLNTEAFF.

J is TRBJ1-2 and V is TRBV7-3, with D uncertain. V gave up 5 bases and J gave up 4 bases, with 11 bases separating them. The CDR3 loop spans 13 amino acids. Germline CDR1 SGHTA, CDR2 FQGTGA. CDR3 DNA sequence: TGTGCCAGCAGCCCGGGCGGGATCTATGGCTACACCTTC. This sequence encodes CASSPGGIYGYTF.

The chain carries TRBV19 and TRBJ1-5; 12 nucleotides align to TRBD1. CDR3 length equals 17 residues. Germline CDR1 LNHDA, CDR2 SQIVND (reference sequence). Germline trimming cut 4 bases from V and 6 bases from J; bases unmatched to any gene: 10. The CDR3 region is CASSKGQGAAFLQPQHF. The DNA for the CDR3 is TGTGCCAGTAGTAAGGGACAGGGGGCGGCTTTCCTTCAGCCCCAGCATTTT.

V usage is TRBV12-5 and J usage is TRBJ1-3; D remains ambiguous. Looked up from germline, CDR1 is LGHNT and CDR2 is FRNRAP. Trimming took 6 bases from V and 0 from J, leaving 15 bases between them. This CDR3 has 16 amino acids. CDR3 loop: CASGPPQLNSGNTIYF. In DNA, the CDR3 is TGTGCTAGTGGCCCTCCGCAATTGAACTCTGGAAACACCATATATTTT.

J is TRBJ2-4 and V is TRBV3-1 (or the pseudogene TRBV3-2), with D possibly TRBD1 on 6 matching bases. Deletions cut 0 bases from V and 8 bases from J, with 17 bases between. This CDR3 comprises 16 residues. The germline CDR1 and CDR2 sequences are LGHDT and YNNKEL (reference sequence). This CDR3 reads CASSQDFMGARDIQYF. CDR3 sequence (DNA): TGTGCCAGCAGCCAAGATTTTATGGGGGCGCGGGACATTCAGTACTTC.